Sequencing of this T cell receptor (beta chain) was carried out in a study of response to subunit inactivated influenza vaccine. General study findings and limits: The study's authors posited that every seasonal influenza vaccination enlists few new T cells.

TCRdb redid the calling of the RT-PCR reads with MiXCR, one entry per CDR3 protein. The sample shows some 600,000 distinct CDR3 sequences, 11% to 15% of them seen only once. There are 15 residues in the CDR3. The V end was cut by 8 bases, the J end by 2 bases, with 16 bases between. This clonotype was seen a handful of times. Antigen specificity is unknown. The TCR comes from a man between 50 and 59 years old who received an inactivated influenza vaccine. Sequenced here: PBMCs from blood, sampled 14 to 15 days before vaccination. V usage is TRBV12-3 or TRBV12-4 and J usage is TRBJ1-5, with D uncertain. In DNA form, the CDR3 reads TGTGCCAGCGCCCCTCGGGGATTTGGCAATCAGCCCCAGCATTTT. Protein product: CASAPRGFGNQPQHF.